Listed below are T cell receptor beta chains from one sample, sequenced in a study of blood T cell repertoires in COVID-19. Repertoires were generated with immunoSEQ multiplex PCR, while TCRdb's copy carries only in-frame clones and drops some. The sample consists of about 160,000 clones, 86% of them appearing once. The sample consisted of peripheral blood. The receptors originated from a man aged 70 or older with acute or convalescent COVID-19. Each CDR3 is given with its conserved first and last residue. Each record gives: J gene, V gene, D gene, clone size, CDR3 DNA, CDR3 protein. The D gene is left open where the match is weak. Clone sizes are given selectively: once, few, many, or a class where the clone is expanded.

TRBJ1-5 | TRBV3-1/TRBV3-2 | - | - | TGTGCCAGCAGCCAGGACTTTGGGCCGGCAAGCAATCAGCCCCAGCATTTT | CASSQDFGPASNQPQHF
TRBJ2-1 | TRBV19 | TRBD2 | - | TGTGCCAGTAAAGCGGGAGGGCCGGATGAGCAGTTCTTC | CASKAGGPDEQFF
TRBJ1-1 | TRBV6-1 | - | once | TGTGCCAGCAGTGATACAGGGTATGACACTGAAGCTTTCTTT | CASSDTGYDTEAFF
TRBJ1-4 | TRBV5-1 | TRBD1 | - | TGCGCCAGCAGCAAGGAGACAGGGGCAACTAATGAAAAACTGTTTTTT | CASSKETGATNEKLFF
TRBJ2-2 | TRBV7-2 | - | - | TGTGCCAGCAGGACTGGAGATAGGAACACCGGGGAGCTGTTTTTT | CASRTGDRNTGELFF
TRBJ1-1 | TRBV7-3 | TRBD1 | - | TGTGCCAGCAGCTTAATACAGGGGACTGAAGCTTTCTTT | CASSLIQGTEAFF
TRBJ1-6 | TRBV5-1 | - | - | TGCGCCAGCAGCTTTGGGGGGGCAGATAATTCACCCCTCCACTTT | CASSFGGADNSPLHF
TRBJ2-7 | TRBV28 | - | - | TGTGCCAGCAGTACCTACTCCTACGAGCAGTACTTC | CASSTYSYEQYF
TRBJ2-7 | TRBV3-1/TRBV3-2 | - | - | TGTGCCAGCAGCCAAGAAGGCACAGGCCGCTACGAGCAGTACTTC | CASSQEGTGRYEQYF
TRBJ1-4 | TRBV18 | - | - | TGTGCCAGCTCACCCTCACAAACGTCGTACAATGAAAAACTGTTTTTT | CASSPSQTSYNEKLFF
TRBJ2-3 | TRBV6-1 | - | - | TGTGCCAGCAGTGCCCTGACAACAGGGTCCCCCCACACAGATACGCAGTATTTT | CASSALTTGSPHTDTQYF
TRBJ1-2 | TRBV9 | - | - | TGTGCCAGCAGCCCTCGACAGGCCGTTAACTATGGCTACACCTTC | CASSPRQAVNYGYTF
TRBJ1-6 | TRBV7-3 | - | few | TGTGCCAGCAGCTCCGAGTATAATTCACCCCTCCACTTT | CASSSEYNSPLHF
TRBJ2-7 | TRBV6-6 | TRBD1 | - | TGTGCCAGCAGCCCCACAGGGGTCTACGAGCAGTACTTC | CASSPTGVYEQYF
TRBJ1-4 | TRBV5-1 | TRBD1 | - | TGCGCCAGCAGCTTGGGGGGACAGGGGGCTGAAGAAAAACTGTTTTTT | CASSLGGQGAEEKLFF
TRBJ2-5 | TRBV19 | TRBD2 | - | TGTGCCAGTAGTGTTCCAGCGGGAGCACAAGAGACCCAGTACTTC | CASSVPAGAQETQYF
TRBJ1-1 | TRBV28 | - | - | TGTGCCAGCAGTCCCCCAGAGGGGGGGGCTTTCTTT | CASSPPEGGAFF
TRBJ2-7 | TRBV21-1 | - | - | TGTGCCAGCAGCCTAGGACTTGACCCGTACTTC | CASSLGLDPYF
TRBJ1-5 | TRBV5-1 | - | - | TGCGCCAGCAGCTTGGACTTCGGAGGACGGCAGCCCCAGCATTTT | CASSLDFGGRQPQHF
TRBJ2-2 | TRBV19 | TRBD1 | - | TGTGCCAGTAGACGAACAGGGGCCAACACCGGGGAGCTGTTTTTT | CASRRTGANTGELFF
TRBJ2-1 | TRBV27 | TRBD2 | - | TGTGCCAGCAGTTTAGCGGGGGGGCGACGACTCTCCTACAATGAGCAGTTCTTC | CASSLAGGRRLSYNEQFF
TRBJ1-5 | TRBV20-1 | TRBD1 | once | TGCAGTGCTAGTGGTGGGACAGGGATTTATCAGCCCCAGCATTTT | CSASGGTGIYQPQHF
TRBJ1-4 | TRBV6-1 | - | once | TGTGCCAGCAGTGAAGATCGAGGAACTAATGAAAAACTGTTTTTT | CASSEDRGTNEKLFF
TRBJ2-3 | TRBV2 | TRBD1 | - | TGTGCCAGCAGTGTTCAACAGGGACAGGGGGCTGAAGATACGCAGTATTTT | CASSVQQGQGAEDTQYF
TRBJ2-5 | TRBV27 | TRBD1 | - | TGTGCCAGCAGTCCCGGGACAGGGAGTGTAGAGTTAGAGACCCAGTACTTC | CASSPGTGSVELETQYF
TRBJ2-3 | TRBV9 | TRBD2 | - | TGTGCCAGCAGCCCTTTAGCGGGAACTCTCACAGATACGCAGTATTTT | CASSPLAGTLTDTQYF
TRBJ2-1 | TRBV10-3 | TRBD1 | - | TGTGCCATCAACGGACAGGGGGGGGCCAATGAGCAGTTCTTC | CAINGQGGANEQFF
TRBJ2-7 | TRBV6-1 | TRBD2 | - | TGTGCCAGCAGTGCGACTAGCGGGAGCCCCCCAGGGCCCTACGAGCAGTACTTC | CASSATSGSPPGPYEQYF
TRBJ2-5 | TRBV19 | - | once | TGTGCCAGTAGTATAGAGCGGGGCCCCCAAGAGACCCAGTACTTC | CASSIERGPQETQYF
TRBJ1-2 | TRBV28 | - | - | TGTGCCAGCAGTTCCGACAGCTCACTCCGCTATGGCTACACCTTC | CASSSDSSLRYGYTF
TRBJ1-5 | TRBV28 | - | - | TGTGCCAGCAGAACCCCAGGGTTGCAGCCCCAGCATTTT | CASRTPGLQPQHF
TRBJ1-1 | TRBV25-1 | TRBD1 | - | TGTGCCAGCAGTGAGACCACAGGGGCGGGAGCTTTCTTT | CASSETTGAGAFF
TRBJ1-2 | TRBV11-1 | - | - | TGTGCCAGCAGTTTCCAGGGCTTAAATGGCTACACCTTC | CASSFQGLNGYTF
TRBJ2-7 | TRBV18 | TRBD1 | - | TGTGCCAGCTCACCTGTTTTGGGGACAGTCCTTAACGAGCAGTACTTC | CASSPVLGTVLNEQYF
TRBJ1-5 | TRBV15 | - | - | TGTGCCACCAGCAGAGATGCGGGGGCGCTTAATCAGCCCCAGCATTTT | CATSRDAGALNQPQHF
TRBJ2-3 | TRBV27 | TRBD2 | - | TGTGCCAGCAGTTTATACCCTGGACTAGCGGGAGGGGCAGATACGCAGTATTTT | CASSLYPGLAGGADTQYF
TRBJ2-2 | TRBV28 | TRBD1 | once | TGTGCCAGCGAGATGACAGGGGTCGGCGGGGAGCTGTTTTTT | CASEMTGVGGELFF
TRBJ2-3 | TRBV7-9 | TRBD2 | once | TGTGCCAGCAGCGCGACGAGCGGGAGGATTACGCAGTATTTT | CASSATSGRITQYF
TRBJ2-5 | TRBV3-1/TRBV3-2 | TRBD1 | - | TGTGCCAGCAGCCAAGACCGGGACAGGGGAGGAACAGAGACCCAGTACTTC | CASSQDRDRGGTETQYF
TRBJ2-3 | TRBV6-4 | TRBD2 | - | TGTGCCAGCAGTGTTTTAGCGGGAGGGAACACAGATACGCAGTATTTT | CASSVLAGGNTDTQYF
TRBJ2-3 | TRBV5-1 | TRBD2 | - | TGCGCCAGCAGCTTGGGTCGACTAGCGGGAGGGACAGATACGCAGTATTTT | CASSLGRLAGGTDTQYF
TRBJ2-2 | TRBV28 | TRBD2 | - | TGTGCCAGCAGGATAGCGGGAGGTAACACCGGGGAGCTGTTTTTT | CASRIAGGNTGELFF
TRBJ2-7 | TRBV6-6 | TRBD1 | - | TGTGCCAGCACCCGGGACAGGGAACCCTACGAGCAGTACTTC | CASTRDREPYEQYF
TRBJ2-1 | TRBV7-2 | - | - | TGTGCCAGCAGCTTAGAAATGTTGGCGGGTCTCTCCTACAATGAGCAGTTCTTC | CASSLEMLAGLSYNEQFF
TRBJ2-7 | TRBV19 | - | - | TGTGCCAGTAGTATAGAAGACAACTACGAGCAGTACTTC | CASSIEDNYEQYF
TRBJ1-2 | TRBV5-1 | - | - | TGCGCCAGCAGCTCCGGGACTCCTAACTATGGCTACACCTTC | CASSSGTPNYGYTF
TRBJ2-7 | TRBV24-1 | TRBD1 | - | TGTGCCACCAGTGCGAATAGGGACAGCTACGAGCAGTACTTC | CATSANRDSYEQYF
TRBJ1-2 | TRBV5-1 | TRBD1 | - | TGCGCCAGCAGCTTGGCGGGACAGGTGTGGGGCTACACCTTC | CASSLAGQVWGYTF
TRBJ1-4 | TRBV11-2 | - | - | TGTGCCAGCAGCTACGGCAGGGGCCAGGATGAAAAACTGTTTTTT | CASSYGRGQDEKLFF
TRBJ2-7 | TRBV7-9 | TRBD1 | - | TGTGCCAGCAGCCTTCAGACAGGGGGGACCGAGCAGTACTTC | CASSLQTGGTEQYF
TRBJ2-7 | TRBV3-1/TRBV3-2 | TRBD2 | - | TGTGCCAGCAGAATAGCGGGAGGTAACGAGCAGTACTTC | CASRIAGGNEQYF
TRBJ2-1 | TRBV7-7 | TRBD1 | once | TGTGCTAGCAGCTTAGAGGGACAGGGCTACAATGAGCAGTTCTTC | CASSLEGQGYNEQFF
TRBJ1-4 | TRBV15 | - | - | TGTGCCACCAGCAGCACGAGGGCCTATAATGAAAAACTGTTTTTT | CATSSTRAYNEKLFF
TRBJ2-2 | TRBV5-4 | TRBD2 | few | TGTGCCAGCAGCGAAACTAGCGGCACCGGGGAGCTGTTTTTT | CASSETSGTGELFF